These 21 T cell receptor beta chains came from one sample sequenced in a study of identical twins. MiXCR was run by TCRdb on the 5' RACE reads, yielding one entry per CDR3 protein. Of some 900,000 distinct CDR3 sequences listed, 9% to 15% are singletons. This same sample was also taken into another study, of yellow fever vaccine responses in identical twins.

The source material was PBMCs. These receptors originate from a woman aged 18 to 35 in good health.

This clonotype was seen a handful of times. The chain carries TRBV16 and TRBJ2-2; TRBD2 aligns across 10 bases. The CDR3 is 16 residues long. CDR1 and CDR2 from the germline V gene are KGHSY and FQNENV. J was trimmed by 6 bases and V by 4 bases; bases with no gene match: 8. The CDR3 DNA follows: TGTGCCAGCAGCCGCCGTCGGCTAGCGGGAGCCGGGGAGCTGTTTTTT. It is translated as CASSRRRLAGAGELFF.

The V gene is TRBV10-2, the J gene TRBJ2-7, with 10 bases aligning to TRBD2. This CDR3 is 15 amino acids long. Looked up from germline, CDR1 is WSHSY and CDR2 is SAAADI. J lost 0 bases, V lost 6 bases, and 5 bases had no gene match. CDR3 bases: TGCGCCAGCAGGACCGGGACTAGCGCCTCCTACGAGCAGTACTTC. Amino acids: CASRTGTSASYEQYF.

This clonotype has more than one count but fewer than ten. This chain joins TRBV5-1 and TRBJ2-2; D may match TRBD1 or TRBD2 (6 bases each). Trimming shortened V by 2 bases and J by 1 base, and 12 bases separated the two germline ends. CDR1 and CDR2 from the germline V gene are SGHRS and YFSETQ. This CDR3 spans 16 amino acids. In nucleotides, the CDR3 is TGCGCCAGCAGCTTCCGGGGGCCGGGGAACACCGGGGAGCTGTTTTTT. It specifies CASSFRGPGNTGELFF.

Written as DNA, the CDR3 is TGCGCCAGCAGACCAGTGAGGGGAGCCAAAAACATTCAGTACTTC. The encoded protein is CASRPVRGAKNIQYF. The chain carries TRBV5-1 and TRBJ2-4; D is perhaps TRBD1 or TRBD2 (5 bases each). The CDR3 covers 15 residues. Trimming stripped 5 bases from V and 0 bases from J, with 12 bases between. Germline V CDR1 and CDR2: SGHRS, YFSETQ.

Written as DNA, the CDR3 is TGTGCCAGCAGCTTCAGTCGGCACCACACAGATACGCAGTATTTT. Amino acid sequence: CASSFSRHHTDTQYF. The J gene is TRBJ2-3, the V gene TRBV7-9, with D uncertain. The V gene lost 3 bases and the J gene lost 2 bases, with 12 bases spanning the gap. Germline CDR1 SEHNR, CDR2 FQNEAQ (reference sequence). The CDR3 is 15 residues long.

In the case of this clonotype: One end of the junction is discordant with germline, which a read error may explain. The J gene is TRBJ1-2, the V gene TRBV20-1; D is unresolved. Per the germline V gene, CDR1 is DFQATT and CDR2 is SNEGSKA (reference sequence). This CDR3 comprises 13 residues. The CDR3 DNA sequence: TGCAGTGCTAGAGTTCGAAGGGAAGTTGGCTACACTTTC. This gives the protein CSARVRREVGYTF.

The chain employs TRBV10-2 and TRBJ2-3, with D possibly matching TRBD2 (6 bases). Looked up from germline, CDR1 is WSHSY and CDR2 is SAAADI. V shed 6 bases and J shed 5 bases, with 15 bases lying between them. CDR3 size: 14 residues. CDR3: CASSGLTAGDTQYF. As DNA, the CDR3 is TGCGCCAGCAGCGGACTAACCGCCGGAGATACGCAGTATTTT.

The chain recombines TRBV29-1 with TRBJ2-1; 10 bases map to TRBD2. The CDR3 totals 16 residues. Germline CDR1 and CDR2: SQVTM and ANQGSEA. J was trimmed by 2 bases and V by 7 bases; bases with no gene match: 11. Here the CDR3 reads CSAPIQAGGPYNEQFF. The CDR3 nucleotides read TGCAGCGCGCCGATTCAAGCGGGAGGGCCCTACAATGAGCAGTTCTTC.

The chain carries TRBV28 and TRBJ1-5; 9 nucleotides agree with TRBD1. The trim removed 2 bases at V and 7 bases at J, leaving 9 bases unmatched. The V gene's germline CDR1 is MDHEN and CDR2 SYDVKM. The CDR3 length is 16 residues. In DNA, the CDR3 is TGTGCCAGCAGTTTACTCGGGACAGGGTTGGGGCAGCCCCAGCATTTT. Residues: CASSLLGTGLGQPQHF. Supplemented by reference TRBV28 and TRBJ1-5, the full variable domain reads DVKVTQSSRYLVKRTGEKVFLECVQDMDHENMFWYRQDPGLGLRLIYFSYDVKMKEKGDIPEGYSVSREKKERFSLILESASTNQTSMYLCASSLLGTGLGQPQHFGDGTRLSIL.

This clonotype was seen at least ten times. The rearrangement uses TRBV3-1 and TRBJ1-5; no definite D call. The germline gives CDR1 LGHDT, CDR2 YNNKEL (reference sequence). There are 14 residues in the CDR3. The germline V and J ends were trimmed by 4 bases and 2 bases, with 9 bases remaining between them. The CDR3 nucleotides are TGTGCCAGCAGCCGTCACGGGGGCAATCAGCCCCAGCATTTT. Encoded protein: CASSRHGGNQPQHF.

The rearrangement links TRBV28 to TRBJ2-5; no clear D. This CDR3 is 12 amino acids long. The V end was cut by 10 bases, the J end by 5 bases, with 14 bases between. Germline loops: CDR1 MDHEN, CDR2 SYDVKM. DNA of the CDR3: TGTGCCACCTCTGCGTTGGGGGAGACCCAGTACTTC. This translates into CATSALGETQYF.

The chain links TRBV20-1 to TRBJ2-1, with 9 positions matching TRBD2. This CDR3 is 16 amino acids long. Germline V lookup: CDR1 DFQATT, CDR2 SNEGSKA (reference sequence). V lost 0 bases to trimming and J lost 5 bases; unmatched junction nucleotides: 8. In nucleotides, the CDR3 is TGCAGTGCTAGAGATGGAGCGGGGGGATTGGACAATGAGCAGTTCTTC. Protein sequence: CSARDGAGGLDNEQFF.

This clonotype came up many times. J is TRBJ1-1 and V is TRBV10-2; D perhaps matches TRBD1 (6 bases). This CDR3 has 13 residues. Germline-derived CDR1 and CDR2 are WSHSY and SAAADI. V was trimmed by 5 bases and J by 5 bases, leaving 12 bases between them. This CDR3 is CASSSQGETEAFF. CDR3 nucleotides: TGCGCCAGCAGTTCACAGGGAGAGACTGAAGCTTTCTTT.

This clonotype was seen more than once but under ten times. The V and J genes are TRBV2 and TRBJ2-2; TRBD1 might be the D (5 bases). Germline V gene data show CDR1 as SNHLY and CDR2 as FYNNEI. The length of the CDR3 is 16 residues. Between the trimmed V and J ends, which lost 8 bases and 1 base, there was a span of 17 bases. The CDR3 loop reads CASLRKGLGNTGELFF. In DNA form, the CDR3 reads TGTGCCAGCTTAAGGAAGGGGCTAGGGAACACCGGGGAGCTGTTTTTT. Full variable domain (missing parts from reference TRBV2 and TRBJ2-2): EPEVTQTPSHQVTQMGQEVILRCVPISNHLYFYWYRQILGQKVEFLVSFYNNEISEKSEIFDDQFSVERPDGSNFTLKIRSTKLEDSAMYFCASLRKGLGNTGELFFGEGSRLTVL.

The table lists this clonotype with a few counts. V and J are TRBV6-1 and TRBJ2-7; tentative D call: TRBD2 (6 bases). V was pared by 7 bases and J by 5 bases, with 18 bases between. The CDR3 covers 14 residues. Germline V gene sequence: CDR1 MNHNS, CDR2 SASEGT. Here the CDR3 DNA reads TGTGCCAGCAAAATGAGCGGGTTGTCCGACGAGCAGTACTTC. Its translation: CASKMSGLSDEQYF.

The sample holds one count of this clonotype. The rearrangement uses TRBV28 and TRBJ2-1, with TRBD2 matching 10 bases. The germline V gene has CDR1 MDHEN and CDR2 SYDVKM. This CDR3 is built from 15 residues. Unmatched junction bases numbered 3, after V lost 5 bases and J lost 2 bases. The CDR3 coding sequence is TGTGCCAGCAGTGGTAGCGGGAGGCCCTACAATGAGCAGTTCTTC. This encodes CASSGSGRPYNEQFF.

The V gene is TRBV28, the J gene TRBJ2-6; D may be TRBD2 (5 bases). The germline V gene has CDR1 MDHEN and CDR2 SYDVKM. Trimming took 6 bases from V and 1 from J, leaving 10 bases between them. The CDR3 has 15 residues. In nucleotides, the CDR3 is TGTGCCAGCAGAGATGAGGGTTCTGGGGCCAACGTCCTGACTTTC. It specifies CASRDEGSGANVLTF.

V usage is TRBV9 and J usage is TRBJ2-3; D gene unclear. The V and J ends lost 0 bases and 2 bases respectively, with 19 bases between them. CDR1 SGDLS and CDR2 YYNGEE come from the germline V gene. The CDR3 runs to 18 residues. The CDR3 coding sequence is TGTGCCAGCAGCGTAGACCCCTACGGGCGGCGGTCCACAGATACGCAGTATTTT. Protein: CASSVDPYGRRSTDTQYF.

This clonotype was picked up a small number of times. CDR3 amino acids: CASSRAYRDNSPLHF. The CDR3, as DNA: TGTGCCAGCAGCCGAGCGTACAGGGATAATTCACCCCTCCACTTT. The chain is built from TRBV5-4 and TRBJ1-6; the D gene is possibly TRBD1 (6 bases). V was pared by 4 bases and J by 5 bases, with 13 bases between. The CDR3 consists of 15 residues. Per the germline V gene, CDR1 is SGHNT and CDR2 is YYREEE (reference sequence).

Only a few counts were recorded for this clonotype. V and J are TRBV20-1 and TRBJ2-7; D is ambiguous. The CDR3 runs 12 residues. V shed 5 bases and J shed 7 bases, with 15 bases lying between them. Per the germline V gene, CDR1 is DFQATT and CDR2 is SNEGSKA (reference sequence). The CDR3 loop reads CSARPGPREQYF. CDR3 nucleotides: TGCAGTGCTCGACCGGGTCCCAGGGAGCAGTACTTC.

The chain has TRBV20-1 and TRBJ2-7; TRBD2 matches at 7 bases. V shed 0 bases, J shed 2 bases, and the junction held 7 bases outside the gene matches. The germline gives CDR1 DFQATT, CDR2 SNEGSKA (reference sequence). CDR3 length equals 15 residues. CDR3 in amino acids: CSARDPGGRAYEQYF. CDR3 nucleotide sequence: TGCAGTGCTAGAGATCCGGGTGGGAGGGCCTACGAGCAGTACTTC.